The 32 T cell receptor beta chains given below trace back to one sample, sequenced in a study of T cells in Graves' hyperthyroidism and ophthalmopathy. Researchers amplified the TCR beta CDR3 regions from RNA transcripts. Carried out on the TCR CDR3, a first-round RT-PCR used the HTBI primer set. TCRdb redid the calling of the multiplex PCR reads with MiXCR, one entry per CDR3 protein. The data show approximately 400,000 distinct CDR3 sequences, 11% to 15% seen once. The sequencing input was blood. The receptors were sampled from a woman aged 55 to 70 with Graves' hyperthyroidism.

The sample holds many counts of this clonotype. The chain recombines TRBV20-1 with TRBJ2-1; 8 bases line up with TRBD2. The CDR3 is 12 amino acids. Per the germline V gene, CDR1 is DFQATT and CDR2 is SNEGSKA (reference sequence). J was trimmed by 9 bases and V by 5 bases; bases with no gene match: 6. The CDR3 sequence is CSASGTRVEQFF. The DNA for the CDR3 is TGCAGTGCTTCCGGGACTAGAGTTGAGCAGTTCTTC.

This chain uses TRBV9 with TRBJ2-5; either TRBD1 or TRBD2 may supply D (5 bases each). Germline values: CDR1 SGDLS, CDR2 YYNGEE. V was trimmed by 0 bases and J by 4 bases, leaving 13 bases between them. The CDR3 contains 15 residues. The CDR3 bases are TGTGCCAGCAGCGTAGGGGACCCAGGTTCAGAGACCCAGTACTTC. Translated: CASSVGDPGSETQYF.

V usage is TRBV6-1 and J usage is TRBJ1-6; tentatively, D is TRBD1 (6 bases). Germline V gives CDR1 MNHNS, CDR2 SASEGT. The CDR3 has 15 amino acids. Trimming cost V 8 bases and J 7 bases, with 18 bases left between them. Here the CDR3 reads CASRLGGGTNSPLHF. CDR3 DNA sequence: TGTGCCAGCCGACTGGGGGGCGGGACGAATTCACCCCTCCACTTT.

This clonotype was recorded a few times. The V gene is TRBV30, the J gene TRBJ1-3, with unresolved D. The germline V gene encodes CDR1 GTSNPN and CDR2 SVGIG (reference sequence). Deletions cut 0 bases from V and 0 bases from J, with 3 bases between. This CDR3 is built from 13 residues. CDR3 DNA sequence: TGTGCCTGGAGTGTGAGCTCTGGAAACACCATATATTTT. This sequence encodes CAWSVSSGNTIYF. Filled out from reference TRBV30 and TRBJ1-3, the complete variable domain reads SQTIHQWPATLVQPVGSPLSLECTVEGTSNPNLYWYRQAAGRGLQLLFYSVGIGQISSEVPQNLSASRPQDRQFILSSKKLLLSDSGFYLCAWSVSSGNTIYFGEGSWLTVV.

This clonotype was seen once. V usage is TRBV6-5 and J usage is TRBJ2-7, with 7 bases identical to TRBD2. The germline V gene has CDR1 MNHEY and CDR2 SVGAGI. CDR3 length: 17 amino acids. With V trimmed by 0 bases and J by 1 base, 9 bases remained unmatched. CDR3 region: CASSYSLGAGRSYEQYF. The DNA for the CDR3 is TGTGCCAGCAGTTACTCATTAGGAGCGGGGAGATCCTACGAGCAGTACTTC.

This clonotype was recorded a few times. The V and J genes are TRBV9 and TRBJ1-2; D gene ambiguous. This CDR3 comprises 16 residues. Per germline, CDR1 SGDLS and CDR2 YYNGEE. Trimming took off 3 bases at V and 0 bases at J, with 15 bases between the two ends. The CDR3 bases are TGTGCCAGCAGCGCTGGATGGGGTGGCCCTAACTATGGCTACACCTTC. Residues: CASSAGWGGPNYGYTF.

This clonotype came up many times. This sequence joins TRBV18 and TRBJ1-2; 8 nucleotides agree with TRBD1. Germline CDR1 KGHSH, CDR2 LQKENI. The length of the CDR3 is 16 residues. The trim removed 3 bases at V and 4 bases at J, leaving 10 bases unmatched. In DNA, the CDR3 is TGTGCCAGCTCACCGGTACAGGGGGAATTTGGCTATGGCTACACCTTC. Translated, it gives CASSPVQGEFGYGYTF.

Many counts were recorded for this clonotype. In DNA, the CDR3 is TGTGCCAGCAGCCTGCCGGGACTAGCGGGGTCAGATACGCAGTATTTT. This codes for CASSLPGLAGSDTQYF. This chain links TRBV11-1 with TRBJ2-3; the match to TRBD2 covers 13 bases. The CDR3 contains 16 residues. The germline CDR1 and CDR2 sequences are SGHAT and FQDESV (reference sequence). With 5 bases clipped from V and 4 bases from J, the junction kept 6 bases outside the gene matches.

The rearrangement links TRBV5-5 to TRBJ2-1, with D unresolved. The CDR3 runs 14 residues. V was shortened by 0 bases and J by 8 bases, with 12 bases between the two germline ends. CDR1 is SGHKS and CDR2 is YYEKEE in the germline V gene (reference sequence). The CDR3 DNA reads TGTGCCAGCAGCTTGGCCCTACGGAGCGATGAGCAGTTCTTC. This encodes CASSLALRSDEQFF.

The gene calls are TRBV7-3 and TRBJ2-5; TRBD2 agrees at 9 bases. Germline CDR1 reads SGHTA; CDR2 reads FQGTGA. CDR3 length equals 14 residues. J gave up 2 bases and V 5 bases, and 3 bases lay outside the gene matches. CDR3 amino acids: CASSPSGVQETQYF. Written as DNA, the CDR3 is TGTGCCAGCAGCCCTAGCGGGGTTCAAGAGACCCAGTACTTC.

This clonotype was seen a handful of times. The chain recombines TRBV2 with TRBJ2-5; TRBD1 might be the D (6 bases). Per the germline V gene, CDR1 is SNHLY and CDR2 is FYNNEI. Trimming left V 7 bases short and J 2 bases short, with 11 bases between. The CDR3 consists of 13 residues. CDR3 residues: CASTEGHQETQYF. CDR3 DNA sequence: TGTGCCAGCACCGAGGGACATCAAGAGACCCAGTACTTC.

This clonotype was picked up a small number of times. The chain has TRBV24-1 and TRBJ2-7; D is possibly TRBD1 or TRBD2 (6 bases each). Between the trimmed V and J ends, which lost 1 base and 4 bases, there was a span of 31 bases. This CDR3 has 21 residues. In germline, CDR1 is KGHDR, CDR2 SFDVKD. The CDR3 sequence is CATSDLEPPRSGGRHSYEQYF. For the CDR3, the DNA is TGTGCCACCAGTGATTTAGAGCCCCCCCGGTCCGGGGGCCGACACTCGTACGAGCAGTACTTC.

V is TRBV4-1 and J is TRBJ2-7, with no clear D. V was cut by 1 base and J by 6 bases, with 13 bases left in between. The CDR3 runs 14 residues. Germline V lookup: CDR1 MGHRA, CDR2 YSYEKL. For the CDR3, the DNA is TGCGCCAGCAGCCAAGTTGGTAGGGTAGGCGAGCAGTACTTC. The encoded protein is CASSQVGRVGEQYF.

This clonotype showed up many times. The V call is TRBV11-3, the J call TRBJ2-5, with D possibly TRBD2 on 11 matching bases. Germline assignment: CDR1 SGHNT and CDR2 YENEEA. V was clipped by 4 bases and J by 5 bases, with 23 bases between them. This CDR3 spans 17 amino acids. The CDR3 DNA reads TGTGCCAGCAGCTCCGACAGGGGGCTAGCGGGAGGCGAGACCCAGTACTTC. This gives the protein CASSSDRGLAGGETQYF.

The sample holds many counts of this clonotype. J is TRBJ1-1 and V is TRBV5-1; 8 nucleotides align to TRBD1. With V trimmed by 4 bases and J by 1 base, 3 bases remained unmatched. The CDR3 loop spans 14 amino acids. The germline gives CDR1 SGHRS, CDR2 YFSETQ. CDR3 in amino acids: CASSVDRANTEAFF. The CDR3 nucleotides are TGCGCCAGCAGCGTGGACAGGGCGAACACTGAAGCTTTCTTT.

This clonotype was seen many times. Germline and junction disagree at one end, which may indicate a read error. In DNA, the CDR3 is TGCGCCAGCAGATTGGGGGGACAGGGGTTATCGGAAGCTTTCTTT. Protein product: CASRLGGQGLSEAFF. The V and J genes are TRBV5-1 and TRBJ1-1; TRBD1 agrees at 10 bases. Germline V gene lookup returns CDR1 SGHRS and CDR2 YFSETQ. The CDR3 loop spans 15 amino acids.

This clonotype was detected many times. This chain joins TRBV5-1 and TRBJ2-5; D is uncertain. V lost 0 bases, J lost 5 bases, and 17 bases lay in between. The CDR3 runs to 16 residues. The germline V gene has CDR1 SGHRS and CDR2 YFSETQ. The CDR3, as DNA: TGCGCCAGCAGCTTGGATATGGGCCACCCCCAGGAGACCCAGTACTTC. It encodes CASSLDMGHPQETQYF.

About this clonotype: One end of the junction does not line up with germline, which may come from a read error. V and J are TRBV27 and TRBJ1-1, with D possibly TRBD1 on 6 matching bases. CDR1 MNHEY and CDR2 SMNVEV come from the germline V gene (reference sequence). The CDR3 contains 14 residues. For the CDR3, the DNA is TGTGCCCGCAGTTCCTCGGGGGGGGCCCCTGGAGCTTTCTTT. It is translated as CARSSSGGAPGAFF.

This clonotype was counted between two and nine times. This sequence joins TRBV6-1 and TRBJ2-5; TRBD2 matches at 7 bases. Germline CDR1 reads MNHNS; CDR2 reads SASEGT. V was clipped by 5 bases and J by 2 bases; unmatched bases: 5. The CDR3 totals 14 residues. The chain's CDR3 is CASSSAGEQETQYF. In nucleotides, the CDR3 is TGTGCCAGCAGTTCCGCGGGAGAGCAAGAGACCCAGTACTTC.

V and J are TRBV6-2 or TRBV6-3 and TRBJ1-2; the D is unclear. CDR1 is MNHEY, CDR2 SVGEGT, per germline. Deletions cut 4 bases from V and 0 bases from J, with 15 bases between. The CDR3 runs 16 residues. CDR3 sequence: CASSLSETISNYGYTF. The CDR3 nucleotides read TGTGCCAGCAGTTTGTCAGAGACGATTTCTAACTATGGCTACACCTTC.

This clonotype showed up many times. The rearrangement links TRBV24-1 to TRBJ2-5, with D tentatively TRBD1 (6 bases). Germline V gene data show CDR1 as KGHDR and CDR2 as SFDVKD. The CDR3 is 12 amino acids. V dropped 9 bases and J dropped 8 bases, with 15 bases sitting between them. CDR3 residues: CATSKEGVTQYF. DNA of the CDR3: TGTGCCACCTCAAAAGAGGGGGTTACCCAGTACTTC.

This clonotype was counted at least ten times. This chain joins TRBV11-3 and TRBJ2-1; D ambiguous. Trimming removed 2 bases at V and 1 base at J, with 6 bases between. The CDR3 extends over 14 amino acids. Germline CDR1 and CDR2: SGHNT and YENEEA. CDR3 region: CASSLLGSYNEQFF. The CDR3 DNA reads TGTGCCAGCAGCTTATTAGGATCCTACAATGAGCAGTTCTTC.

This clonotype was counted a few times. The V and J genes are TRBV19 and TRBJ2-7, with 10 bases lining up with TRBD2. The CDR3 runs to 15 residues. V shed 2 bases and J 3 bases; nucleotides not matched to a gene: 4. The germline CDR1 and CDR2 sequences are LNHDA and SQIVND (reference sequence). The CDR3 coding sequence is TGTGCCAGTAGTATACTAGCGGGAGTTGTCTACGAGCAGTACTTC. It encodes CASSILAGVVYEQYF.

This clonotype was found a few times. This rearrangement joins TRBV6-1 to TRBJ2-7; 8 positions agree with TRBD2. Trimming took 4 bases from V and 3 from J; bases not matched to a gene: 5. This CDR3 region has 14 residues. Germline values: CDR1 MNHNS, CDR2 SASEGT. The CDR3 spells CASSVAGRVYEQYF. As DNA, the CDR3 is TGTGCCAGCAGTGTTGCCGGGAGGGTCTACGAGCAGTACTTC.

This clonotype was picked up many times. The chain couples TRBV5-1 to TRBJ1-2, with 7 bases identical to TRBD1. The CDR3 is 14 residues long. CDR1 SGHRS and CDR2 YFSETQ come from the germline V gene. V shed 2 bases, J shed 5 bases, and the junction held 6 bases outside the gene matches. CDR3: CASSLGQADYGYTF. In DNA, the CDR3 is TGCGCCAGCAGCTTAGGACAGGCCGATTATGGCTACACCTTC. Full variable domain (missing parts from reference TRBV5-1 and TRBJ1-2): KAGVTQTPRYLIKTRGQQVTLSCSPISGHRSVSWYQQTPGQGLQFLFEYFSETQRNKGNFPGRFSGRQFSNSRSEMNVSTLELGDSALYLCASSLGQADYGYTFGSGTRLTVV.

V usage is TRBV11-1 and J usage is TRBJ2-7; no reliable D call. V lost 5 bases to trimming and J lost 0 bases, with 8 bases between them. The CDR3 extends over 13 amino acids. CDR1 and CDR2 from the germline V gene are SGHAT and FQDESV (reference sequence). The CDR3 DNA is TGTGCCAGCAGCGACGAGGACTCCTACGAGCAGTACTTC. Its protein is CASSDEDSYEQYF.

This clonotype was recorded many times. The chain recombines TRBV7-2 with TRBJ2-3, with D possibly matching TRBD2 (5 bases). The CDR3 is 15 amino acids. V was pared by 5 bases and J by 2 bases, with 14 bases between. Germline V gives CDR1 SGHTA, CDR2 FQGNSA. CDR3 region: CASSRRSQDTDTQYF. The CDR3 DNA reads TGTGCCAGCAGCCGGAGGTCCCAAGACACAGATACGCAGTATTTT.

This clonotype came up many times. The chain carries TRBV28 and TRBJ2-3; 11 nucleotides agree with TRBD1. Trimming cost V 6 bases and J 3 bases; bases outside gene matches: 5. CDR3 length: 15 residues. Germline V gene sequence: CDR1 MDHEN, CDR2 SYDVKM. The CDR3 spells CASRPGTGGTDTQYF. The CDR3 DNA sequence: TGTGCCAGCAGACCCGGGACAGGGGGGACAGATACGCAGTATTTT.

This chain joins TRBV20-1 and TRBJ2-1; TRBD2 matches at 7 bases. The CDR3 is 11 amino acids. Per germline, CDR1 DFQATT and CDR2 SNEGSKA (reference sequence). V shed 6 bases and J 9 bases; nucleotides not matched to a gene: 5. CDR3 in DNA: TGCAGTGCGGGGGGGGGGGTTGAGCAGTTCTTC. Protein product: CSAGGGVEQFF.

In this sample, this clonotype turned up many times. The CDR3 reads CASSLYGRAHNEQFF. CDR3 bases: TGTGCCAGCAGCTTGTATGGGAGGGCCCACAATGAGCAGTTCTTC. This sequence joins TRBV11-2 and TRBJ2-1; 7 positions agree with TRBD2. The CDR3 loop spans 15 amino acids. The germline CDR1 and CDR2 sequences are SGHAT and FQNNGV. V shed 3 bases, J shed 5 bases, and the junction held 7 bases outside the gene matches.

This clonotype was detected ten times or more. The chain links TRBV7-9 to TRBJ2-1; no definite D call. The CDR3 totals 16 residues. V gave up 3 bases and J gave up 1 base, with 13 bases separating them. Per the germline V gene, CDR1 is SEHNR and CDR2 is FQNEAQ (reference sequence). The CDR3 spells CASSFAGFGSYNEQFF. CDR3 DNA sequence: TGTGCCAGCAGCTTTGCTGGATTTGGTTCCTACAATGAGCAGTTCTTC.

This clonotype was observed a few times. The gene calls are TRBV11-2 and TRBJ2-3, with D perhaps TRBD1 or TRBD2 (6 bases each). The CDR3 covers 15 residues. The V gene's germline CDR1 is SGHAT and CDR2 FQNNGV. V was cut by 1 base and J by 6 bases, with 14 bases left in between. CDR3 sequence: CASSLAPGARDTQYF. The CDR3 DNA reads as TGTGCCAGCAGCTTAGCACCGGGGGCGAGGGATACGCAGTATTTT.